The 14 T cell receptor beta chains presented below share a single source sample, sequenced in a study of cytotoxic CD8 clonotypes in ibrutinib-treated CLL. This table comes from immunoSEQ multiplex PCR, and its TCRdb copy is limited to in-frame clones, with some not included. Of fewer than 90,000 clones in the sample, about two thirds were seen once. The material was PBMCs, obtained after 12 months of ibrutinib treatment. The receptors were sampled from a human donor with chronic lymphocytic leukemia.

The chain recombines TRBV5-6 with TRBJ2-1, with D possibly matching TRBD2 (5 bases). CDR1 and CDR2 from the germline V gene are SGHDT and YYEEEE. Trimming removed 4 bases from V and 7 bases from J, with 6 bases in between. This CDR3 region has 11 residues. The CDR3 sequence: CASSRRNEQFF. The CDR3 DNA is TGTGCCAGCAGCCGGAGGAATGAGCAGTTCTTC. Filled out from reference TRBV5-6 and TRBJ2-1, the complete variable domain reads DAGVTQSPTHLIKTRGQQVTLRCSPKSGHDTVSWYQQALGQGPQFIFQYYEEEERQRGNFPDRFSGHQFPNYSSELNVNALLLGDSALYLCASSRRNEQFFGPGTRLTVL.

This clone was observed a single time. The gene calls are TRBV15 and TRBJ1-4; possible D gene TRBD1, 6 bases. CDR3 length equals 14 residues. Germline V gene sequence: CDR1 LNHNV, CDR2 YYDKDF (reference sequence). The V end was cut by 3 bases, the J end by 5 bases, with 10 bases between. The DNA of the CDR3 is TGTGCCACCAGCAGTCACGGACAGAATGAAAAACTGTTTTTT. It yields the protein CATSSHGQNEKLFF.

This chain uses TRBV18 with TRBJ1-2; 8 positions agree with TRBD1. Germline V CDR1 and CDR2: KGHSH, LQKENI. This CDR3 has 14 amino acids. After removal of 5 bases from V and 2 bases from J, the junction contained 4 bases not matched to a gene. The CDR3 spells CASSARQGNYGYTF. The CDR3 DNA reads TGTGCCAGCTCAGCCCGACAGGGGAACTATGGCTACACCTTC.

The chain combines TRBV7-2 with TRBJ1-5; D not resolved. In germline, CDR1 is SGHTA, CDR2 FQGNSA. V lost 1 base and J 3 bases, leaving 13 bases between the germline ends. The CDR3 is 16 amino acids. The CDR3 protein is CASSLVGQSYNQPQHF. The CDR3 DNA sequence: TGTGCCAGCAGCTTAGTCGGGCAGTCTTACAATCAGCCCCAGCATTTT. Supplemented by reference TRBV7-2 and TRBJ1-5, the full variable domain reads GAGVSQSPSNKVTEKGKDVELRCDPISGHTALYWYRQSLGQGLEFLIYFQGNSAPDKSGLPSDRFSAERTGGSVSTLTIQRTQQEDSAVYLCASSLVGQSYNQPQHFGDGTRLSIL.

This clone was observed once. This rearrangement joins TRBV5-4 to TRBJ2-3, with 7 bases lining up with TRBD2. CDR1 is SGHNT, CDR2 YYREEE, per germline (reference sequence). The CDR3 has 15 amino acids. J was trimmed by 2 bases and V by 4 bases; bases with no gene match: 7. The CDR3 protein is CASSPGGLTTDTQYF. The CDR3 DNA sequence: TGTGCCAGCAGCCCCGGGGGACTAACCACAGATACGCAGTATTTT.

This clone appeared once. The chain recombines TRBV27 with TRBJ2-7; no reliable D call. V lost 6 bases, J lost 2 bases, and 5 bases lay in between. The length of the CDR3 is 11 residues. CDR1 is MNHEY and CDR2 is SMNVEV in the germline V gene (reference sequence). The CDR3 nucleotides are TGTGCCAGCAGGAGAGCCTACGAGCAGTACTTC. Its translation is CASRRAYEQYF.

This clone was observed a few times. V and J are TRBV9 and TRBJ1-6; no firm D call. This CDR3 has 15 amino acids. Germline V gene lookup returns CDR1 SGDLS and CDR2 YYNGEE. V dropped 2 bases and J dropped 0 bases, with 6 bases sitting between them. The DNA for the CDR3 is TGTGCCAGCAGCGTTGAGAGCTCCTATAATTCACCCCTCCACTTT. It codes for CASSVESSYNSPLHF.

V gene TRBV5-6 combines with J gene TRBJ2-7, with 11 bases identical to TRBD1. The CDR3 consists of 15 residues. With V trimmed by 3 bases and J by 2 bases, 4 bases remained unmatched. CDR1 SGHDT and CDR2 YYEEEE come from the germline V gene. CDR3 region: CASSSGTGGAYEQYF. The CDR3 DNA reads TGTGCCAGCAGCTCCGGGACAGGGGGAGCCTACGAGCAGTACTTC.

The gene calls are TRBV28 and TRBJ2-5; possibly TRBD2 for D (6 bases). Per the germline V gene, CDR1 is MDHEN and CDR2 is SYDVKM. The CDR3 covers 14 residues. The germline V and J ends were trimmed by 2 bases and 1 base, with 8 bases remaining between them. The CDR3 nucleotides are TGTGCCAGCAGTTTACAGGGAGGCCAAGAGACCCAGTACTTC. Translation: CASSLQGGQETQYF.

The chain combines TRBV7-3 with TRBJ2-2, with 13 bases that match TRBD2. The germline gives CDR1 SGHTA, CDR2 FQGTGA. The V and J ends lost 2 bases and 4 bases, in that order; junction bases with no gene match: 1. This CDR3 has 16 residues. As DNA, the CDR3 is TGTGCCAGCAGCTTATGGACTAGCGGGGGCACCGGGGAGCTGTTTTTT. Translation: CASSLWTSGGTGELFF. The variable domain in full, completed from reference TRBV7-3 and TRBJ2-2, reads GAGVSQTPSNKVTEKGKYVELRCDPISGHTALYWYRQSLGQGPEFLIYFQGTGAADDSGLPNDRFFAVRPEGSVSTLKIQRTERGDSAVYLCASSLWTSGGTGELFFGEGSRLTVL.

This clone showed up just a few times. The chain uses TRBV11-2 and TRBJ1-2, with D unresolved. Germline V lookup: CDR1 SGHAT, CDR2 FQNNGV. This CDR3 has 14 residues. The ends were cut back, 5 bases at V and 1 base at J, with 11 bases in the middle. CDR3 DNA: TGTGCCAGCAGCCCCTACGGGAATAACTATGGCTACACCTTC. Its protein is CASSPYGNNYGYTF. Variable domain in full (rest from reference TRBV11-2 and TRBJ1-2): EAGVAQSPRYKIIEKRQSVAFWCNPISGHATLYWYQQILGQGPKLLIQFQNNGVVDDSQLPKDRFSAERLKGVDSTLKIQPAKLEDSAVYLCASSPYGNNYGYTFGSGTRLTVV.

The gene calls are TRBV6-6 and TRBJ1-4; no firm D call. V lost 8 bases, J lost 4 bases, and 14 bases lay in between. CDR1 MNHNY and CDR2 SVGAGI come from the germline V gene (reference sequence). The CDR3 loop spans 14 amino acids. The CDR3 protein is CASRTSGSNEKLFF. CDR3 nucleotides: TGTGCCAGCCGGACCAGCGGGAGTAATGAAAAACTGTTTTTT.

As regards this clone: Different DNA sequences within this sample yield the same CDR3. The V gene is TRBV5-1, the J gene TRBJ1-2; 8 positions agree with TRBD1. This CDR3 is built from 14 residues. The germline V gene encodes CDR1 SGHRS and CDR2 YFSETQ. J gave up 2 bases and V 4 bases, and 4 bases lay outside the gene matches. CDR3 nucleotide sequence: TGCGCCAGCAGCCTCGGACAGGGAAACTATGGCTACACCTTC. Its translation is CASSLGQGNYGYTF.

V gene TRBV7-9 combines with J gene TRBJ2-3; tentatively, D is TRBD1 or TRBD2 (5 bases each). The germline V gene has CDR1 SEHNR and CDR2 FQNEAQ (reference sequence). CDR3 length: 14 amino acids. V lost 3 bases and J 4 bases, leaving 11 bases between the germline ends. CDR3 bases: TGTGCCAGCAGCTTTTCAGGGAGAGCAGATACGCAGTATTTT. As protein: CASSFSGRADTQYF.